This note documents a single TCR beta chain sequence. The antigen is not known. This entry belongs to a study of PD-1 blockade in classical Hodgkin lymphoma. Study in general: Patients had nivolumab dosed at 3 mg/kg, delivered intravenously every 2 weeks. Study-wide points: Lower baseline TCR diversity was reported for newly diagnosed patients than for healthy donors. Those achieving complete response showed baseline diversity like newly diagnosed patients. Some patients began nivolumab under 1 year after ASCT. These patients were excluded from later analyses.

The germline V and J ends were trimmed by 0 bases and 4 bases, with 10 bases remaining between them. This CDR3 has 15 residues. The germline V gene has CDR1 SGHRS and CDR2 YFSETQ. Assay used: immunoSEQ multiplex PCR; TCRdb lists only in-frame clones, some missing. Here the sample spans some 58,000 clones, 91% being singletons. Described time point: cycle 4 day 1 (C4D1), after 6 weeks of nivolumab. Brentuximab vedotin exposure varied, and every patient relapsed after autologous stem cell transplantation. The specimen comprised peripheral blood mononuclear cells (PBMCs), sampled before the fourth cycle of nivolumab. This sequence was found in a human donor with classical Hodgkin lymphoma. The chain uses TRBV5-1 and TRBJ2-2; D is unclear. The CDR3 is CASSLGGFSTGELFF. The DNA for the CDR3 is TGCGCCAGCAGCTTGGGAGGTTTTTCCACCGGGGAGCTGTTTTTT. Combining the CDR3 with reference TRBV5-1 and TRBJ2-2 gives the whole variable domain KAGVTQTPRYLIKTRGQQVTLSCSPISGHRSVSWYQQTPGQGLQFLFEYFSETQRNKGNFPGRFSGRQFSNSRSEMNVSTLELGDSALYLCASSLGGFSTGELFFGEGSRLTVL.